A selection of T cell receptor beta chains follows, all from one sample in a study of blood T cell repertoires in COVID-19. Libraries were prepared by immunoSEQ multiplex PCR; TCRdb keeps only in-frame clonotypes and omits some of them. This sample has 300,000 to 450,000 clones; roughly 90% occur once, and the top ten carry around 3%. Sequenced: peripheral blood. The receptors come from a young woman with COVID-19, enrolled during active disease. Both conserved end residues are part of each CDR3. The D gene is left open where the match is weak. Expanded clones are given a class, and other clones once, few, many or no size at all.

>NA|TRBV23-1|TRBJ1-5|NA
TGCGCCAGCAGTCAATATCTATATAGCAATCAGCCCCAGCATTTT
CASSQYLYSNQPQHF
>TRBD1|TRBV6-4|TRBJ1-2|NA
TGTGCCAGCAGTGACTCCCCAGGGGGGCCACCCTATGGCTACACCTTC
CASSDSPGGPPYGYTF
>TRBD1|TRBV7-6|TRBJ1-5|once
TGTGCCAGCAGCTCACAGGGGACGCATCAGCCCCAGCATTTT
CASSSQGTHQPQHF
>TRBD1|TRBV28|TRBJ2-5|NA
TGTGCCAGCAGTTCCACGACAGGGGCGGAAGAGACCCAGTACTTC
CASSSTTGAEETQYF
>TRBD2|TRBV7-8|TRBJ2-1|NA
TGTGCCAGCAGCAACCGACTAGCGGCCTACAATGAGCAGTTCTTC
CASSNRLAAYNEQFF
>NA|TRBV11-2|TRBJ1-5|once
TGTGCCAGCAGTCCCGCCAGTTATAGCAATCAGCCCCAGCATTTT
CASSPASYSNQPQHF
>NA|TRBV19|TRBJ1-1|NA
TGTGCCAGTAGTATAGAGGGCAGGGGAGTTGAAGCTTTCTTT
CASSIEGRGVEAFF
>NA|TRBV5-1|TRBJ2-3|once
TGCGCCAGCAGCTCTACGGGTCCGCCCGGATTAACAGATACGCAGTATTTT
CASSSTGPPGLTDTQYF
>NA|TRBV6-2/TRBV6-3|TRBJ1-2|NA
TGTGCCAGCAGTTACGGACTGGGAGAGAACACCTTC
CASSYGLGENTF
>NA|TRBV7-2|TRBJ1-2|NA
TGTGCCAGCAGCTTAGAAGGGGTTGGCTACACCTTC
CASSLEGVGYTF
>TRBD1|TRBV2|TRBJ1-1|NA
TGTGCCAGCAGGACCGGACAGGCCACTGAAGCTTTCTTT
CASRTGQATEAFF
>TRBD1|TRBV3-1/TRBV3-2|TRBJ2-3|NA
TGTGCCAGCAGCCGCGGGACAGGGGAGAGGGCAGCCGATACGCAGTATTTT
CASSRGTGERAADTQYF
>NA|TRBV2|TRBJ2-5|NA
TGTGCCAGCAGGGGGCAGGAGACCCAGTACTTC
CASRGQETQYF
>TRBD1|TRBV9|TRBJ2-3|once
TGTGCCAGCAGTACTGAGGGGGCGCTCCCAGATACGCAGTATTTT
CASSTEGALPDTQYF
>NA|TRBV27|TRBJ2-5|NA
TGTGCCAGCAGTTTCGAGGAGACCCAAGAGACCCAGTACTTC
CASSFEETQETQYF
>TRBD1|TRBV7-9|TRBJ2-1|NA
TGTGCCAGCAGCTTACGAGGGGGCGCCTACAATGAGCAGTTCTTC
CASSLRGGAYNEQFF
>NA|TRBV7-2|TRBJ2-1|NA
TGTGCCAGCAGCCCCCGTTCGTCCTACAATGAGCAGTTCTTC
CASSPRSSYNEQFF
>NA|TRBV7-9|TRBJ2-1|NA
TGTGCCAGCAGCTGGGGTAAAGGAGGTGAGCAGTTCTTC
CASSWGKGGEQFF
>NA|TRBV4-3|TRBJ2-1|few
TGCGCCAGCAGCCAAGGGGCCGTTACTAGCCACAATGAGCAGTTCTTC
CASSQGAVTSHNEQFF
>NA|TRBV7-2|TRBJ1-1|NA
TGTGCCAGCAGCATCCAGGGAATCGGCACTGAAGCTTTCTTT
CASSIQGIGTEAFF
>NA|TRBV10-3|TRBJ1-2|NA
TGTGCCATCAGTGTCCGGGACACTGCAATCTATGGCTACACCTTC
CAISVRDTAIYGYTF
>NA|TRBV6-6|TRBJ2-5|NA
TGTGCCAGCAGCCGAACGAGGCGACAGCTCCAAGAGACCCAGTACTTC
CASSRTRRQLQETQYF
>TRBD1|TRBV5-4|TRBJ1-6|NA
TGTGCCAGCAGGGAGGGGGCGGCGAATTCACCCCTCCACTTT
CASREGAANSPLHF
>NA|TRBV7-2|TRBJ1-5|NA
TGTGCCAGCAGCCGGCAGGATGGGAGCAATCAGCCCCAGCATTTT
CASSRQDGSNQPQHF
>NA|TRBV7-9|TRBJ1-3|NA
TGTGCCAGCAGCTTAGGCAGGGGCTCTGGAAACACCATATATTTT
CASSLGRGSGNTIYF
>TRBD2|TRBV28|TRBJ2-1|NA
TGTGCCAGCAGTTTCGAGCGGGGGTACAATGAGCAGTTCTTC
CASSFERGYNEQFF
>TRBD2|TRBV4-3|TRBJ2-3|NA
TGCGCCAGCAGCCACACTAGCGGGAGGGCAGATACGCAGTATTTT
CASSHTSGRADTQYF
>NA|TRBV14|TRBJ1-6|NA
TGTGCCAGCAGTCTTACAGGGAATTCACCCCTCCACTTT
CASSLTGNSPLHF
>TRBD2|TRBV7-2|TRBJ2-6|NA
TGTGCCAGCAGCTTTTCCGGGACTAGCGGGGTTGGTGGGGCCAACGTCCTGACTTTC
CASSFSGTSGVGGANVLTF
>NA|TRBV5-6|TRBJ1-1|NA
TGTGCCAGCAGTTTTGGGTCCGGGGGAGGGCAAGCTTTCTTT
CASSFGSGGGQAFF
>NA|TRBV27|TRBJ2-3|NA
TGTGCCAGCAGTTTCCTTAGCACAGATACGCAGTATTTT
CASSFLSTDTQYF
>NA|TRBV4-2|TRBJ2-3|NA
TGTGCCAGCAGCCAAGATAGATGGCAGGGAGGTTCAGATACGCAGTATTTT
CASSQDRWQGGSDTQYF
>NA|TRBV9|TRBJ1-2|NA
TGTGCCAGCAGCGTAGTTTCAGGGGGCTACACCTTC
CASSVVSGGYTF
>NA|TRBV19|TRBJ2-6|NA
TGTGCCAGTAGCCCGACAGGAGCGTCTGGGGCCAACGTCCTGACTTTC
CASSPTGASGANVLTF
>NA|TRBV28|TRBJ2-3|NA
TGTGCCAGCAGTTTACCACACCTCACAGATACGCAGTATTTT
CASSLPHLTDTQYF
>NA|TRBV18|TRBJ2-1|NA
TGTGCCAGCTCGCCCGGTCCAGGGGAAGGAGAGCAGTTCTTC
CASSPGPGEGEQFF
>NA|TRBV3-1/TRBV3-2|TRBJ2-1|NA
TGTGCCAGCAGCCAAGAAGGTCAGGGGACCTACAATGAGCAGTTCTTC
CASSQEGQGTYNEQFF
>TRBD1|TRBV5-1|TRBJ2-7|NA
TGCGCCAGCAGCCCCTGGACAGGGTTCGACGAGCAGTACTTC
CASSPWTGFDEQYF
>NA|TRBV4-1|TRBJ2-3|NA
TGCGCCAGCAGCCAAGTCGCGCGGGACACAGATACGCAGTATTTT
CASSQVARDTDTQYF
>TRBD1|TRBV11-2|TRBJ2-5|NA
TGTGCCAGCAGCGTATCGGGACAGGCGGAGACCCAGTACTTC
CASSVSGQAETQYF
>NA|TRBV11-3|TRBJ2-1|NA
TGTGCCAGCAATCTTGGCGGGGACAATGAGCAGTTCTTC
CASNLGGDNEQFF
>TRBD1|TRBV5-1|TRBJ1-1|NA
TGCGCCAGCCAAACGACAGGGACGCGGACTGAAGCTTTCTTT
CASQTTGTRTEAFF
>NA|TRBV7-6|TRBJ1-1|once
TGTGCCAGCAGCTTTGGGGCAGGGGCTGTGGAAGCTTTCTTT
CASSFGAGAVEAFF
>TRBD2|TRBV5-6|TRBJ2-7|NA
TGTGCCAGCAGCTTGCCGAGCGGGGGGGAATACTCCTACGAGCAGTACTTC
CASSLPSGGEYSYEQYF
>NA|TRBV18|TRBJ2-3|NA
TGTGCCAGCTCTGATAGCGTGGCCACAGATACGCAGTATTTT
CASSDSVATDTQYF
>TRBD1|TRBV2|TRBJ1-1|NA
TGTGCCAGCAGTGAGCGGGACAGGCCGAACACTGAAGCTTTCTTT
CASSERDRPNTEAFF
>NA|TRBV7-9|TRBJ2-1|few
TGTGCCAGCAGCTTAGGGCAGGGGATACACAATGAGCAGTTCTTC
CASSLGQGIHNEQFF
>NA|TRBV2|TRBJ1-1|NA
TGTGCCAGCGGACGACAGGCCGGCGTTGAAGCTTTCTTT
CASGRQAGVEAFF
>NA|TRBV11-2|TRBJ2-5|NA
TGTGCCAGCAGCACGACTGGTTGGCTCCAGACCCAGTACTTC
CASSTTGWLQTQYF
>TRBD1|TRBV10-3|TRBJ1-6|NA
TGTGCCATCAGTGATGCCGGGACAGGGGGTTCACCCCTCCACTTT
CAISDAGTGGSPLHF
>TRBD2|TRBV5-5|TRBJ2-5|NA
TGTGCCAGCAGCTTGTATGGGTCTAGCGGGGACCGGGAGACCCAGTACTTC
CASSLYGSSGDRETQYF
>NA|TRBV28|TRBJ2-7|NA
TGTGCCAGCAGTAGTTACAGGGTGGGGTACGAGCAGTACTTC
CASSSYRVGYEQYF
>NA|TRBV19|TRBJ1-4|once
TGTGCCGCTCAACACATGTCAACTAATGAAAAACTGTTTTTT
CAAQHMSTNEKLFF
>NA|TRBV6-5|TRBJ1-2|NA
TGTGCCAGCAGTCTGGAGGGGTCTATCTATGGCTACACCTTC
CASSLEGSIYGYTF
>NA|TRBV7-9|TRBJ2-7|NA
TGTGCCAGCAGCTTAGTTGAGGTGAGCTCCTACGAGCAGTACTTC
CASSLVEVSSYEQYF
>TRBD1|TRBV11-2|TRBJ1-2|NA
TGTGCCAGCAGCCCTCGGACAGGCCTAGTGGATGGCTACACCTTC
CASSPRTGLVDGYTF
>NA|TRBV4-1|TRBJ1-2|NA
TGCGCCAGCAGCCAAGAGACAGGAAACTATGGCTACACCTTC
CASSQETGNYGYTF
>NA|TRBV7-9|TRBJ1-1|NA
TGTGCCAGCAGCAAAGCCGGGGGAGCTTTCTTT
CASSKAGGAFF
>TRBD2|TRBV24-1|TRBJ2-1|NA
TGTGCCACCAGTGATTTTACCGGGAGGGATAGAGATGAGCAGTTCTTC
CATSDFTGRDRDEQFF